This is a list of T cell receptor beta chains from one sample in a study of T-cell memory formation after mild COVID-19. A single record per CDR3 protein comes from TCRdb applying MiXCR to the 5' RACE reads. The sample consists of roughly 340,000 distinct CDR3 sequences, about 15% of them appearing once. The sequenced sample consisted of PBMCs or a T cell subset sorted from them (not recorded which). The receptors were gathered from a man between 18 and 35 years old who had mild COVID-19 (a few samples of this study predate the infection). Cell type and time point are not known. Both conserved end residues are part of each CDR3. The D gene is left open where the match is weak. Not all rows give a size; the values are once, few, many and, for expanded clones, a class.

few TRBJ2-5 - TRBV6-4 TGTGCCAGCAGTGCAGGGCCCTGGGAGACCCAGTACTTC CASSAGPWETQYF
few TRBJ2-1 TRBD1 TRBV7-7 TGTGCCAGCAGCTTAGAACCGGTGGACAGGGTGACCAATGAGCAGTTCTTC CASSLEPVDRVTNEQFF
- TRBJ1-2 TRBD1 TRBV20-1 TGCAGTGCTGCGGATACAGGGGCCGCTTATGGCTACACCTTC CSAADTGAAYGYTF
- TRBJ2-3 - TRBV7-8 TGTGCCAGCGCTGGGGACGGAAGGAGCACAGATACGCAGTATTTT CASAGDGRSTDTQYF
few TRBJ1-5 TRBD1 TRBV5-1 TGCGCCAGCAGCTACTCCGGGACAGGGGATCAGCCCCAGCATTTT CASSYSGTGDQPQHF
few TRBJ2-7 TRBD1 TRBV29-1 TGCAGCGTTGGGGTGAGGACAGGGGTGAGGGAGCAGTACTTC CSVGVRTGVREQYF
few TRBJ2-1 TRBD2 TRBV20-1 TGCAGTGCTAGAGACATCCCTAGCGGGGTGTTGGATGAGCAGTTCTTC CSARDIPSGVLDEQFF
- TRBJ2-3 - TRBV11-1 TGTGCCAGCGGGGTGCTCCTGCCAGATACGCAGTATTTT CASGVLLPDTQYF
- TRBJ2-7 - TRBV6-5 TGTGCCAGCAGTTACTCCCTTTCGACAGCCTACGAGCAGTACTTC CASSYSLSTAYEQYF
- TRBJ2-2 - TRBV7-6 TGTGCCAGCAGCCTGACAGGATCCCACACCGGGGAGCTGTTTTTT CASSLTGSHTGELFF
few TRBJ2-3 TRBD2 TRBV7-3 TGTGCCAGCAGCCGCGGGGGGATCACAGATACGCAGTATTTT CASSRGGITDTQYF
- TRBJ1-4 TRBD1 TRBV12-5 TGTGCTAGTGGACCCGGACAGGGAGAGAATGAAAAACTGTTTTTT CASGPGQGENEKLFF
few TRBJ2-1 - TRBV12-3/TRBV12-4 TGTGCCAGCAGTGACAGCGACAATGAGCAGTTCTTC CASSDSDNEQFF
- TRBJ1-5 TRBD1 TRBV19 TGTGCCAGTAGTGGGGGAATAGACAGGGGGCGGAATCAGCCCCAGCATTTT CASSGGIDRGRNQPQHF
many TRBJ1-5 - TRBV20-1 TGCAGTGCTAGACGGCGGAATCAGCCCCAGCATTTT CSARRRNQPQHF
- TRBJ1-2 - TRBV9 TGTGCCAGCAGCGTACCGGGACACGAAAACTATGGCTACACCTTC CASSVPGHENYGYTF
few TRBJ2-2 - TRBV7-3 TGTGCCAGCAGCTTCGTTAGGGACACCAGAAACACCGGGGAGCTGTTTTTT CASSFVRDTRNTGELFF
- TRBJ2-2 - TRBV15 TGTGCCACCAGCAGAGCCGGGGAGCTGTTTTTT CATSRAGELFF
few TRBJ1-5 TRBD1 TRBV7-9 TGTGCCAGCAGCCTCAGCGACAGGGGAGGCAATCAGCCCCAGCATTTT CASSLSDRGGNQPQHF
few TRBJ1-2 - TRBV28 TGTGCCAGCAGTCAGGACCCCCGATATGGCTACACCTTC CASSQDPRYGYTF
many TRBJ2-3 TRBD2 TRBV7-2 TGTGCCAGCAGCAGACTAGCGGGCCATGGCACAGATACGCAGTATTTT CASSRLAGHGTDTQYF
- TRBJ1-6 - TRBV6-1 TGTGCCAGCAGTCCTCGTCCGGGGGAGGGCAATTCACCCCTCCACTTT CASSPRPGEGNSPLHF
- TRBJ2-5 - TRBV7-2 TGTGCCAGCAGCCCTCGACTACAAGAGACCCAGTACTTC CASSPRLQETQYF
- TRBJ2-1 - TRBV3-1 TGTGCCAGCAGCCGGTATAGGGGGGTCAACAATGAGCAGTTCTTC CASSRYRGVNNEQFF
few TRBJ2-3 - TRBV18 TGTGCCAGCTCACAGGCTCTCACAGATACGCAGTATTTT CASSQALTDTQYF
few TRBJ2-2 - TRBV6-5 TGTGCCAGCAGCCCGGATGAACGATACCCTGGTGGGGAGCTGTTTTTT CASSPDERYPGGELFF
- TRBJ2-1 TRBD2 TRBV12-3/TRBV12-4 TGTGCCAGCAGTGGGACTAGCGGTAATGAGCAGTTCTTC CASSGTSGNEQFF
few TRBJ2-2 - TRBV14 TGTGCCAGCAGCCAATTCCAGCGCGGGGAGCTGTTTTTT CASSQFQRGELFF
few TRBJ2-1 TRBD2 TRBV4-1 TGCGCCAGCAGCTTCGCGGGAGCGGGGGGCAATGAGCAGTTCTTC CASSFAGAGGNEQFF
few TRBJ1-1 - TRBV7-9 TGTGCCAGCAGACCACCGAACACTGAAGCTTTCTTT CASRPPNTEAFF
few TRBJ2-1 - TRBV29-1 TGCAGCGTTGAGGGCAATTACAATGAGCAGTTCTTC CSVEGNYNEQFF
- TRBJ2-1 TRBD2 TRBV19 TGTGCCAGTAGTGCATCCGGGACTAGCAATGAGCAGTTCTTC CASSASGTSNEQFF
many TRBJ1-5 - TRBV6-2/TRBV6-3 TGTGCCAGCAGTTCGGGGGCCGCGGGGACGCATTTT CASSSGAAGTHF
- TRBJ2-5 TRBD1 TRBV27 TGTGCCAGCAGTTCGTACAGGGGGTACCAAGAGACCCAGTACTTC CASSSYRGYQETQYF
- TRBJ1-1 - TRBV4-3 TGCGCCAGCAGCCAAGATATACTGGGCATGGGGAACACTGAAGCTTTCTTT CASSQDILGMGNTEAFF
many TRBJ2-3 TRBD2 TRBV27 TGTGCCAGCAGGTTGGGGGGGGTTAGCACAGATACGCAGTATTTT CASRLGGVSTDTQYF
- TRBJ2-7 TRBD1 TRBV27 TGTGCCACCAAAGAGACCGGGACAGGGTACGAGCAGTACTTC CATKETGTGYEQYF
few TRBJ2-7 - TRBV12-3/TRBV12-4 TGTGCCAGCAGTTTTGGGAGCGAGCAGTACTTC CASSFGSEQYF
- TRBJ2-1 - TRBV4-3 TGCGCCAGCAGCCAAGATCTTAGGCTAGGGGGGAACAATGAGCAGTTCTTC CASSQDLRLGGNNEQFF
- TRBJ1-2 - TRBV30 TGTGCCTGGACCCGACAGGACTATGGCTACACCTTC CAWTRQDYGYTF
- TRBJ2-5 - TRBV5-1 TGCGCCAGCAGCCGGGGATGGGGCAGTACCCAGTACTTC CASSRGWGSTQYF